Each of the 17 T cell receptor beta chains below was sequenced from the same sample in a study of blood T cell repertoires in COVID-19. The repertoire was sequenced with immunoSEQ multiplex PCR; TCRdb's copy has only in-frame clones and lacks some. This repertoire shows 300,000 or so clones, approximately 80% found once; its top ten account for around 4%. Source material: peripheral blood. The receptors stem from a woman aged 45-65 years with active or convalescent COVID-19.

Only a few counts were recorded for this clone. The gene calls are TRBV9 and TRBJ2-7; 8 bases map to TRBD2. V lost 4 bases, J lost 6 bases, and 9 bases stayed unmatched. Germline CDR1 and CDR2: SGDLS and YYNGEE. The CDR3 totals 14 residues. This chain's CDR3 is CASSTLAGRGEQYF. The CDR3 DNA reads as TGTGCCAGCAGCACCTTAGCGGGACGGGGCGAGCAGTACTTC. Full variable domain (missing parts from reference TRBV9 and TRBJ2-7): DSGVTQTPKHLITATGQRVTLRCSPRSGDLSVYWYQQSLDQGLQFLIQYYNGEERAKGNILERFSAQQFPDLHSELNLSSLELGDSALYFCASSTLAGRGEQYFGPGTRLTVT.

This clone came up once. This chain connects TRBV6-5 to TRBJ2-5; 7 positions agree with TRBD2. CDR3 length: 13 residues. The trim removed 8 bases at V and 5 bases at J, leaving 8 bases unmatched. Germline CDR1 reads MNHEY; CDR2 reads SVGAGI. The CDR3 bases are TGTGCCAGCCAAGGACTAGTTCTGGAGACCCAGTACTTC. This encodes CASQGLVLETQYF.

This chain uses TRBV2 with TRBJ2-3, with 9 bases matching TRBD1. The CDR3 consists of 15 residues. Germline V gene lookup returns CDR1 SNHLY and CDR2 FYNNEI. Losses at the gene ends were 4 bases for V and 0 bases for J; bases not matched to a gene: 2. The CDR3 coding sequence is TGTGCCAGCAGTGGGACAGGGGCTAGCACAGATACGCAGTATTTT. Translation: CASSGTGASTDTQYF. Full variable domain (rest looked up from reference TRBV2 and TRBJ2-3): EPEVTQTPSHQVTQMGQEVILRCVPISNHLYFYWYRQILGQKVEFLVSFYNNEISEKSEIFDDQFSVERPDGSNFTLKIRSTKLEDSAMYFCASSGTGASTDTQYFGPGTRLTVL.

The chain carries TRBV7-3 and TRBJ2-3; 10 bases agree with TRBD2. CDR1 is SGHTA and CDR2 is FQGTGA in the germline V gene. This CDR3 has 15 residues. Unmatched junction bases numbered 7, after V lost 6 bases and J lost 4 bases. CDR3 nucleotide sequence: TGTGCCAGCAGTTTAGCGGGAGGATTGGCAGATACGCAGTATTTT. This codes for CASSLAGGLADTQYF. The whole variable domain, filled in from reference TRBV7-3 and TRBJ2-3, reads GAGVSQTPSNKVTEKGKYVELRCDPISGHTALYWYRQSLGQGPEFLIYFQGTGAADDSGLPNDRFFAVRPEGSVSTLKIQRTERGDSAVYLCASSLAGGLADTQYFGPGTRLTVL.

This chain uses TRBV6-5 with TRBJ1-1; 7 bases match TRBD1. The CDR3 extends over 12 amino acids. With V trimmed by 5 bases and J by 8 bases, 5 bases remained unmatched. CDR1 and CDR2 (germline): MNHEY, SVGAGI. The CDR3 sequence is CASSPTGHEAFF. The CDR3 bases are TGTGCCAGCAGTCCGACAGGGCACGAAGCTTTCTTT.

The V call is TRBV3-1 (or the pseudogene TRBV3-2), the J call TRBJ2-1; 7 bases are a match to TRBD2. CDR3 size: 13 residues. The germline V gene encodes CDR1 LGHDT and CDR2 YNNKEL (reference sequence). V was pared by 6 bases and J by 7 bases, with 6 bases of the junction left unmatched. CDR3 region: CASSRTSGNEQFF. The CDR3 DNA reads as TGTGCCAGCAGTCGGACTAGTGGAAATGAGCAGTTCTTC.

The rearrangement uses TRBV6-5 and TRBJ2-1, with D perhaps TRBD1 (6 bases). Germline-derived CDR1 and CDR2 are MNHEY and SVGAGI. The CDR3 runs to 11 residues. V was pared by 11 bases and J by 5 bases, with 10 bases between. CDR3 sequence: CAAEGDNEQFF. DNA of the CDR3: TGTGCCGCAGAGGGGGACAATGAGCAGTTCTTC.

This clone is a singleton in its sample. The V gene is TRBV5-1, the J gene TRBJ2-3; 7 bases match TRBD2. The CDR3 has 15 amino acids. Germline values: CDR1 SGHRS, CDR2 YFSETQ. Trimming took 2 bases from V and 2 from J; bases not matched to a gene: 5. The CDR3 region is CASSLEGGNTDTQYF. CDR3 DNA: TGCGCCAGCAGCTTAGAGGGAGGGAACACAGATACGCAGTATTTT. The full variable domain, in which reference TRBV5-1 and TRBJ2-3 provide the parts outside the CDR3, is KAGVTQTPRYLIKTRGQQVTLSCSPISGHRSVSWYQQTPGQGLQFLFEYFSETQRNKGNFPGRFSGRQFSNSRSEMNVSTLELGDSALYLCASSLEGGNTDTQYFGPGTRLTVL.

The chain links TRBV3-1 (or the pseudogene TRBV3-2) to TRBJ2-7, with a possible D match to TRBD1 (6 bases). Per the germline V gene, CDR1 is LGHDT and CDR2 is YNNKEL (reference sequence). Between the trimmed V and J ends, which lost 0 bases and 3 bases, there was a span of 12 bases. The CDR3 has 15 residues. CDR3 protein: CASSQDRAGDYEQYF. The CDR3 DNA is TGTGCCAGCAGCCAAGACAGGGCAGGGGACTACGAGCAGTACTTC.

This chain connects TRBV15 to TRBJ2-7; 7 bases map to TRBD1. This CDR3 is 16 amino acids long. Germline CDR1 reads LNHNV; CDR2 reads YYDKDF (reference sequence). V shed 3 bases, J shed 2 bases, and the junction held 10 bases outside the gene matches. The CDR3 sequence: CATSRARDRPTYEQYF. DNA of the CDR3: TGTGCCACCAGCAGGGCGAGGGACAGACCTACCTACGAGCAGTACTTC.

CDR3: CASSEAEGGAVRGYTF. CDR3 sequence (DNA): TGTGCCAGCAGTGAAGCGGAAGGGGGCGCGGTTCGGGGCTACACCTTC. The genes are TRBV6-1 and TRBJ1-2; 7 nucleotides align to TRBD1. The CDR3 consists of 16 residues. Germline CDR1 reads MNHNS; CDR2 reads SASEGT. Unmatched junction bases numbered 12, after V lost 0 bases and J lost 8 bases.

This chain links TRBV30 with TRBJ1-1; 7 nucleotides align to TRBD1. V shed 3 bases and J 5 bases; nucleotides not matched to a gene: 6. The CDR3 is 13 amino acids. Germline CDR1 is GTSNPN and CDR2 is SVGIG (reference sequence). CDR3 region: CAWRRQGGTEAFF. DNA for the CDR3: TGTGCCTGGAGGAGACAGGGTGGAACTGAAGCTTTCTTT. Full variable domain (missing parts from reference TRBV30 and TRBJ1-1): SQTIHQWPATLVQPVGSPLSLECTVEGTSNPNLYWYRQAAGRGLQLLFYSVGIGQISSEVPQNLSASRPQDRQFILSSKKLLLSDSGFYLCAWRRQGGTEAFFGQGTRLTVV.

The chain couples TRBV19 to TRBJ2-7; D remains unclear. V shed 0 bases and J shed 5 bases, with 11 bases lying between them. Germline CDR1 and CDR2: LNHDA and SQIVND (reference sequence). The length of the CDR3 is 14 residues. Written as DNA, the CDR3 is TGTGCCAGTAGTATAGATTATTCCTCTAACGAGCAGTACTTC. Its translation is CASSIDYSSNEQYF.

This chain links TRBV18 with TRBJ2-1; 7 bases match TRBD2. The CDR3 totals 16 residues. V trimming: 3 bases; J trimming: 4 bases; junction bases outside the gene matches: 9. Germline V gene lookup returns CDR1 KGHSH and CDR2 LQKENI. Here the CDR3 DNA reads TGTGCCAGCTCACCGGGCGGGAGTCTACGGTACAATGAGCAGTTCTTC. It yields the protein CASSPGGSLRYNEQFF.

This rearrangement joins TRBV7-8 to TRBJ2-1, with 8 bases identical to TRBD2. The V gene's germline CDR1 is SGHVS and CDR2 FQNEAQ. The CDR3 has 18 residues. V shed 2 bases, J shed 5 bases, and the junction held 14 bases outside the gene matches. Here the CDR3 reads CASSLPGTRGVKNNEQFF. CDR3 coding DNA: TGTGCCAGCAGCTTACCCGGGACTAGGGGGGTTAAAAACAATGAGCAGTTCTTC.

The chain joins TRBV25-1 to TRBJ1-1; tentatively, D is TRBD1 (5 bases). V was trimmed by 4 bases and J by 2 bases, leaving 8 bases between them. Germline V CDR1 and CDR2: MGHDK, SYGVNS. The CDR3 has 13 amino acids. CDR3 loop: CASSGGLNTEAFF. CDR3 in DNA: TGTGCCAGCAGTGGGGGCCTTAACACTGAAGCTTTCTTT.

This chain joins TRBV19 and TRBJ1-2; D call uncertain. V lost 8 bases to trimming and J lost 5 bases, with 3 bases between them. CDR3 size: 9 residues. CDR1 and CDR2 (germline): LNHDA, SQIVND (reference sequence). CDR3 amino acids: CASRYGYTF. CDR3 nucleotides: TGTGCCAGTCGTTATGGCTACACCTTC.